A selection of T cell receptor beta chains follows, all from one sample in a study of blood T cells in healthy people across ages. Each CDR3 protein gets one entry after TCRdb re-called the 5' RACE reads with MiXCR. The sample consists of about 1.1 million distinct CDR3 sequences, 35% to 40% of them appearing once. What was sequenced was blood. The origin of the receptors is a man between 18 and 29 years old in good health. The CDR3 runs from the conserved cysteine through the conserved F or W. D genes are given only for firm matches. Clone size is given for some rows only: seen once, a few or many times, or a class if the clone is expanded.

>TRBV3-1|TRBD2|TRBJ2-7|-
TGTGCCAGCAGCCCGACGACTAGCGGGGGGTCGAGATCCTACAATGAGCAGTACTTC
CASSPTTSGGSRSYNEQYF
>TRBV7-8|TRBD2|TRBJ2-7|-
TGTGCCAGCAGCTTAGATACGCGGGGGAGTATCGAGCAGTACTTC
CASSLDTRGSIEQYF
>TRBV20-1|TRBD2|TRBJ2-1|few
TGCAGTGCTAGACCTGGGGTGGCTAGCGGGGTGGGTGAGCAGTTCTTC
CSARPGVASGVGEQFF
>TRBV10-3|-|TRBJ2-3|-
TGTGCCATCAGTGAGTGGGACCCCACAGATACGCAGTATTTT
CAISEWDPTDTQYF
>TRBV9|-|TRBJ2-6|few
TGTGCCAGCCCAAGGAGACACTCCTCTGGGGCCAACGTCCTGACTTTC
CASPRRHSSGANVLTF
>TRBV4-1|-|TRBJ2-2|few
TGCGCCAGCAGCCGGTCGGGTTCGAACACCGGGGAGCTGTTTTTT
CASSRSGSNTGELFF
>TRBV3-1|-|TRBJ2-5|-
TGTGCCAGCAGCCAAGAGCGTCTTAATACCAATGAGCAGTACTTC
CASSQERLNTNEQYF
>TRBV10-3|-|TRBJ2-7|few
TGTGCCATCAGTCCATCGATAAGCTCCTACGAGCAGTACTTC
CAISPSISSYEQYF
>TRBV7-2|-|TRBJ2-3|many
TGTGCCAGCAGCTTACGCGTGAGGGATACGCAGTATTTT
CASSLRVRDTQYF
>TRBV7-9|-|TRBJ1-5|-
TGTGCCAGCAGCTTAGCCGGGACCCAAGGGATAGGCCTCAATCAGCCCCAGCATTTT
CASSLAGTQGIGLNQPQHF
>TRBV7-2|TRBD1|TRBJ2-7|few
TGTGCCAGCAGCTTAGTAGCACAGGGGGCGACCTACGAGCAGTACTTC
CASSLVAQGATYEQYF
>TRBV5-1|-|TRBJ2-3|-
TGCGCCAGCAGCTTGGAGGTTAGCGCAGATACGCAGTATTTT
CASSLEVSADTQYF
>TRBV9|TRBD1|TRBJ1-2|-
TGTGCCAGCAGTCCAGCGGGCAGGGGGCACGGCTACACCTTC
CASSPAGRGHGYTF
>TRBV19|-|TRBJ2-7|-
TGTGCCAGTAGTATAGGTGAAGGGGACGAGCAGTACTTC
CASSIGEGDEQYF
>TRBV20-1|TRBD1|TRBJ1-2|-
TGCAGTGCCTCCACCGGGGCAGGGGGCAATTATGGCTACACCTTC
CSASTGAGGNYGYTF
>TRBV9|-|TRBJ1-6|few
TGTGCCAGCAGCGTAGATTTGGTACAGGGTGGAAATTCACCCCTCCACTTT
CASSVDLVQGGNSPLHF
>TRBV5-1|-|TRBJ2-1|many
TGTGCCAGCAGCCCCGGGACCGACAATGAGCAGTTCTTC
CASSPGTDNEQFF